This T cell receptor beta chain was recorded in a study of cytomegalovirus exposure and HLA in healthy donors. Study-level information: An analysis done earlier identified 117 million unique TCR beta sequences from approximately 180 million T cells. The study, taken as a whole, reports: Evidence from a later analysis indicated that most CMV-associated TCR beta chains looked HLA-restricted. Some V segments, TRBV6-2 and TRBV6-3 among them, were indistinguishable and were therefore excluded. Most of the TCR beta V segments (in an earlier analysis) were productive either about 90% or about 30% of the time.

Comments on this clone: Its cognate antigen is unknown.

This CDR3 is 16 amino acids long. Trimming shortened V by 4 bases and J by 4 bases, and 18 bases separated the two germline ends. CDR1 SGHTA and CDR2 FQGNSA come from the germline V gene. It was with 60 Vbeta and 13 Jbeta primers that the PCR ran. Assay: immunoSEQ multiplex PCR; the TCRdb copy retains only in-frame clones and omits some. Its table records about 55,000 clones. The sequence came from a woman in her sixties in good health and CMV-seropositive. V gene TRBV7-2 combines with J gene TRBJ2-3; D perhaps matches TRBD2 (7 bases). Material: PBMCs. The CDR3 region has the DNA TGTGCCAGCAGCTCGCCGGGGGGCGTTACCCCAGATACGCAGTATTTT. This sequence encodes CASSSPGGVTPDTQYF. Drawing the rest from reference TRBV7-2 and TRBJ2-3, the complete variable domain is GAGVSQSPSNKVTEKGKDVELRCDPISGHTALYWYRQSLGQGLEFLIYFQGNSAPDKSGLPSDRFSAERTGGSVSTLTIQRTQQEDSAVYLCASSSPGGVTPDTQYFGPGTRLTVL.